This entry lists 21 T cell receptor beta chains sequenced from one sample in a study of cytomegalovirus exposure and HLA in healthy donors. PCR was performed using 60 Vbeta and 13 Jbeta primers. TCRdb's table, derived via immunoSEQ multiplex PCR, lists solely in-frame clones and lacks some. The profile shows roughly 100,000 clones, around 69% of them singletons. Specimen: PBMCs. These receptors were taken from an older woman in good health and CMV-seropositive.

V and J are TRBV2 and TRBJ2-2; weak D call: TRBD2 (5 bases). Germline assignment: CDR1 SNHLY and CDR2 FYNNEI. This CDR3 is 15 amino acids long. The V end was cut by 5 bases, the J end by 0 bases, with 10 bases between. The CDR3: CASSSSPTNTGELFF. CDR3 coding DNA: TGTGCCAGCAGTTCTAGCCCTACGAACACCGGGGAGCTGTTTTTT.

The V gene is TRBV28, the J gene TRBJ1-1; 8 nucleotides align to TRBD1. After removal of 3 bases from V and 11 bases from J, the junction contained 8 bases not matched to a gene. The CDR3 is 13 residues long. Germline V gene sequence: CDR1 MDHEN, CDR2 SYDVKM. For the CDR3, the DNA is TGTGCCAGCAGTTTGTCAGGGGGCGCTATCGCTTTCTTT. Translation gives CASSLSGGAIAFF.

This chain uses TRBV5-4 with TRBJ2-2, with TRBD1 matching over 8 bases. The CDR3 is 15 residues long. The germline V gene encodes CDR1 SGHNT and CDR2 YYREEE (reference sequence). The V segment lost 3 bases and the J segment 2 bases; nucleotides outside the gene matches: 3. CDR3 nucleotides: TGTGCCAGCAGCTCGGGGACAGGTAACACCGGGGAGCTGTTTTTT. Translating gives CASSSGTGNTGELFF.

The V and J genes are TRBV30 and TRBJ1-4; the D gene is possibly TRBD1 (5 bases). CDR3 length: 13 residues. From germline, CDR1 is GTSNPN and CDR2 SVGIG (reference sequence). V was trimmed by 2 bases and J by 8 bases, leaving 12 bases between them. CDR3 nucleotides: TGTGCCTGGAGTAGGGGCCCAGGGGAAAAACTGTTTTTT. Its protein product is CAWSRGPGEKLFF.

This clone appeared once. The chain combines TRBV6-1 with TRBJ2-5; 9 bases map to TRBD2. The CDR3 sequence is 15 residues long. The V and J ends lost 7 bases and 9 bases, in that order; junction bases with no gene match: 15. Germline lookup yields CDR1 MNHNS and CDR2 SASEGT. CDR3 bases: TGTGCCAGCACCCCGACTAGCGGAGGGGTTGGGTCCCAGTACTTC. Residues: CASTPTSGGVGSQYF.

The gene calls are TRBV11-2 and TRBJ2-1, with 11 bases lining up with TRBD1. The CDR3 extends over 12 amino acids. V shed 1 base and J 15 bases; nucleotides not matched to a gene: 2. Germline V gene sequence: CDR1 SGHAT, CDR2 FQNNGV. This CDR3 reads CASSLGGTGGFF. In nucleotides, the CDR3 is TGTGCCAGCAGCTTAGGTGGGACAGGGGGGTTCTTC. The variable domain in full, completed from reference TRBV11-2 and TRBJ2-1, reads EAGVAQSPRYKIIEKRQSVAFWCNPISGHATLYWYQQILGQGPKLLIQFQNNGVVDDSQLPKDRFSAERLKGVDSTLKIQPAKLEDSAVYLCASSLGGTGGFFGPGTRLTVL.

The rearrangement links TRBV5-4 to TRBJ2-5, with 8 bases lining up with TRBD1. CDR1 and CDR2 (germline): SGHNT, YYREEE (reference sequence). V lost 1 base and J lost 3; bases outside the gene matches: 5. The CDR3 is 15 residues long. This CDR3 reads CASSLTGQDKETQYF. The CDR3 DNA reads as TGTGCCAGCAGCTTGACGGGACAGGATAAAGAGACCCAGTACTTC.

A note on this clone: Other DNA sequences of this sample code for an identical CDR3. The chain recombines TRBV7-9 with TRBJ2-3; TRBD2 might be the D (6 bases). The germline V gene has CDR1 SEHNR and CDR2 FQNEAQ (reference sequence). The CDR3 length is 16 residues. The V end was cut by 1 base, the J end by 0 bases, with 11 bases between. The chain's CDR3 is CASSLDGGGSTDTQYF. CDR3 DNA: TGTGCCAGCAGCTTAGATGGTGGGGGGAGCACAGATACGCAGTATTTT.

As to this clone: The junction differs from germline at one of its ends, possibly a read error. In the same sample, other DNA sequences code for this CDR3. The V call is TRBV7-8, the J call TRBJ1-5, with TRBD1 matching over 8 bases. This CDR3 has 19 amino acids. Looked up from germline, CDR1 is SGHVS and CDR2 is FQNEAQ. CDR3 in amino acids: CASSSGQGGSLWGNQPQHF. CDR3 DNA sequence: TGCGCCAGCAGCTCTGGACAGGGAGGGTCCCTTTGGGGCAATCAGCCCCAGCATTTT.

The genes are TRBV4-1 and TRBJ2-7, with a weak D call TRBD2 (5 bases). The CDR3 loop spans 16 amino acids. CDR1 and CDR2 from the germline V gene are MGHRA and YSYEKL. V dropped 0 bases and J dropped 3 bases, with 15 bases sitting between them. In nucleotides, the CDR3 is TGCGCCAGCAGCCAAGACGGGATGTCGGCTATCTACGAGCAGTACTTC. Translation: CASSQDGMSAIYEQYF.

V usage is TRBV5-4 and J usage is TRBJ2-2; 8 positions agree with TRBD1. Trimming took 4 bases from V and 1 from J; bases not matched to a gene: 9. The CDR3 length is 17 residues. The germline V gene has CDR1 SGHNT and CDR2 YYREEE (reference sequence). Here the CDR3 DNA reads TGTGCCAGCAGCACTAAGGCCGGGACAGGGAACACCGGGGAGCTGTTTTTT. It yields the protein CASSTKAGTGNTGELFF.

The chain employs TRBV30 and TRBJ2-1, with 10 bases aligning to TRBD2. Losses at the gene ends were 0 bases for V and 8 bases for J; bases not matched to a gene: 7. In germline, CDR1 is GTSNPN, CDR2 SVGIG (reference sequence). The CDR3 loop spans 15 amino acids. As DNA, the CDR3 is TGTGCCTGGAGTGTAATGTCTAGCGGGAGTGATGAGCAGTTCTTC. It specifies CAWSVMSSGSDEQFF.

This clone was counted only a few times. The CDR3 DNA sequence: TGTGCCAGCAGCCCGATGGGACAGGGAAACTATGGCTACACCTTC. It specifies CASSPMGQGNYGYTF. The chain couples TRBV5-6 to TRBJ1-2, with 9 bases fitting TRBD1. Per germline, CDR1 SGHDT and CDR2 YYEEEE. The CDR3 consists of 15 residues. With V trimmed by 4 bases and J by 2 bases, 6 bases remained unmatched.

V is TRBV2 and J is TRBJ1-2; 8 bases are a match to TRBD1. The V gene end was trimmed by 4 bases and the J gene end by 11 bases; junction bases not matched to a gene: 12. CDR1 and CDR2 from the germline V gene are SNHLY and FYNNEI. CDR3 length: 14 residues. CDR3 region: CASSAVLDRAGYTF. The CDR3 DNA follows: TGTGCCAGCAGTGCCGTTCTGGACAGGGCCGGTTACACCTTC.

The chain joins TRBV7-9 to TRBJ2-7, with TRBD1 identical over 7 bases. This CDR3 is 14 amino acids long. Per germline, CDR1 SEHNR and CDR2 FQNEAQ (reference sequence). The V segment lost 2 bases and the J segment 5 bases; nucleotides outside the gene matches: 6. The chain's CDR3 is CASSLTGQINEQYF. As DNA, the CDR3 is TGTGCCAGCAGCTTAACGGGACAGATAAACGAGCAGTACTTC.

The chain is built from TRBV30 and TRBJ1-6; no firm D call. Looked up from germline, CDR1 is GTSNPN and CDR2 is SVGIG (reference sequence). CDR3 length: 13 amino acids. Deletions cut 4 bases from V and 5 bases from J, with 9 bases between. CDR3 region: CAWTVGNNSPLHF. The CDR3 coding sequence is TGTGCCTGGACTGTCGGGAATAATTCACCCCTCCACTTT.

This rearrangement joins TRBV4-2 to TRBJ2-5; D remains ambiguous. The better agreement between TRBJ2-7 and the DNA end casts doubt on the J call. This CDR3 has 12 amino acids. CDR1 and CDR2 from the germline V gene are LGHNA and YNFKEQ. The chain's CDR3 is CASSQSSYEQYF. In nucleotides, the CDR3 is TGTGCCAGCAGCCAGAGTTCCTACGAGCAGTACTTC.

Of note for this clone: The junction departs from germline at one end; a sequencing error may be responsible. The CDR3 nucleotides read TGTGCCAGCAGCGAAGTCTCTAATTCACCCCTCCACTTT. It specifies CASSEVSNSPLHF. This rearrangement joins TRBV6-1 to TRBJ1-6, with unresolved D. Germline V CDR1 and CDR2: MNHNS, SASEGT. The CDR3 covers 13 residues.

In its sample, this clone was seen a few times. The J gene is TRBJ1-5, the V gene TRBV6-6; D gene unclear. CDR3 length: 13 amino acids. Trimming pared 4 bases from V and 4 bases from J, leaving 8 bases between. From germline, CDR1 is MNHNY and CDR2 SVGAGI (reference sequence). The CDR3 sequence: CASSSSLNQPQHF. The CDR3 DNA follows: TGTGCCAGCAGTTCGTCGTTGAATCAGCCCCAGCATTTT.

The chain's CDR3 is CASSLDRVITYEQYF. The CDR3 nucleotides read TGTGCCAGCAGCTTGGACAGAGTGATAACCTACGAGCAGTACTTC. The chain couples TRBV2 to TRBJ2-7; a possible D gene is TRBD1 (6 bases). Deletions cut 6 bases from V and 2 bases from J, with 17 bases between. The CDR3 sequence is 15 residues long. Germline-derived CDR1 and CDR2 are SNHLY and FYNNEI.

J is TRBJ2-7 and V is TRBV27; D possibly corresponds to TRBD2 (6 bases). Trimming pared 2 bases from V and 3 bases from J, leaving 14 bases between. Germline loops: CDR1 MNHEY, CDR2 SMNVEV (reference sequence). CDR3 length: 15 amino acids. CDR3 loop: CASSLLLGRSYEQYF. DNA for the CDR3: TGTGCCAGCAGTTTACTCTTAGGGAGGAGCTACGAGCAGTACTTC.